The 14 T cell receptor beta chains below all came from one sample that was sequenced in a study of Ad26.COV2.S vaccination and SARS-CoV-2 variants. Libraries were prepared by immunoSEQ multiplex PCR; TCRdb keeps only in-frame clonotypes and omits some of them. The table records 250,000 to 300,000 clones, around 87% of them present only once. Specified treatment: 15 to 20 received Ad26.COV2.S at low or high dose, single or two shots; about 5 received placebo; per-sample allocation not given. Vaccine and placebo recipients were sampled on day 63 after the first injection. This specimen was peripheral blood, taken in a trial of Ad26.COV2.S vaccine versus placebo. These receptors were collected from a person between 18 and 65 years old who received the Ad26.COV2.S COVID-19 vaccine or a placebo.

V is TRBV27 and J is TRBJ2-5; a weak D match, TRBD1 (5 bases). Germline CDR1 and CDR2: MNHEY and SMNVEV (reference sequence). The CDR3 has 14 amino acids. The ends were cut back, 6 bases at V and 5 bases at J, with 16 bases in the middle. The CDR3: CASRTVGPPETQYF. The CDR3 nucleotides are TGTGCCAGCAGGACTGTGGGGCCTCCCGAGACCCAGTACTTC.

The rearrangement joins TRBV19 to TRBJ2-6; D gene ambiguous. The CDR3 runs 14 residues. V was pared by 4 bases and J by 1 base, with 5 bases between. Germline CDR1 reads LNHDA; CDR2 reads SQIVND (reference sequence). The CDR3 DNA reads as TGTGCCAGTAGTAGCCAATCTGGGGCCAACGTCCTGACTTTC. Its protein product is CASSSQSGANVLTF.

This clone was observed a few times. The J gene is TRBJ1-1, the V gene TRBV7-9; D gene unclear. V lost 1 base and J lost 1, with 4 bases in between. The CDR3 runs to 13 residues. CDR1 and CDR2 from the germline V gene are SEHNR and FQNEAQ (reference sequence). CDR3 sequence (DNA): TGTGCCAGCAGCTTAGTAGGGAACACTGAAGCTTTCTTT. Protein sequence: CASSLVGNTEAFF.

The chain links TRBV7-2 to TRBJ1-3; D not resolved. CDR3 size: 15 residues. The germline gives CDR1 SGHTA, CDR2 FQGNSA. V lost 1 base and J 0 bases, leaving 7 bases between the germline ends. CDR3 sequence: CASSLGRTSGNTIYF. The DNA of the CDR3 is TGTGCCAGCAGCTTAGGCCGAACCTCTGGAAACACCATATATTTT.

This chain connects TRBV13 to TRBJ1-2; D gene unclear. CDR1 and CDR2 (germline): PRHDT, FYEKMQ (reference sequence). Trimming stripped 1 base from V and 4 bases from J, with 13 bases between. This CDR3 is 15 amino acids long. CDR3 nucleotides: TGTGCCAGCAGCTTAGAGCGGGGAGCCGTCTATGGCTACACCTTC. Translation: CASSLERGAVYGYTF. The whole variable domain, filled in from reference TRBV13 and TRBJ1-2, reads AAGVIQSPRHLIKEKRETATLKCYPIPRHDTVYWYQQGPGQDPQFLISFYEKMQSDKGSIPDRFSAQQFSDYHSELNMSSLELGDSALYFCASSLERGAVYGYTFGSGTRLTVV.

This chain connects TRBV7-9 to TRBJ1-2, with 10 bases matching TRBD1. The CDR3 spans 15 residues. From germline, CDR1 is SEHNR and CDR2 FQNEAQ (reference sequence). The J segment lost 5 bases and the V segment lost 1 base, leaving 4 bases of the junction unmatched. The CDR3 here is CASSLGGTGEYGYTF. CDR3 sequence (DNA): TGTGCCAGCAGCTTAGGCGGGACAGGGGAATATGGCTACACCTTC.

The chain links TRBV3-1 (or the pseudogene TRBV3-2) to TRBJ1-4; D perhaps matches TRBD1 (5 bases). The germline V gene has CDR1 LGHDT and CDR2 YNNKEL (reference sequence). The ends were cut back, 3 bases at V and 5 bases at J, with 13 bases in the middle. The CDR3 is made up of 15 amino acids. The CDR3 loop reads CASSQRQSLNEKLFF. The CDR3 bases are TGTGCCAGCAGCCAGAGACAGAGCTTAAATGAAAAACTGTTTTTT.

The chain combines TRBV7-2 with TRBJ1-1; D is ambiguous. The CDR3 is 15 amino acids. Trimming cost V 1 base and J 1 base, with 10 bases left between them. The germline V gene has CDR1 SGHTA and CDR2 FQGNSA. The CDR3 coding sequence is TGTGCCAGCAGCTTAGATCCGGACTCGAACACTGAAGCTTTCTTT. Its protein product is CASSLDPDSNTEAFF.

The rearrangement joins TRBV10-2 to TRBJ1-5, with 7 bases that match TRBD1. This CDR3 is 13 amino acids long. Germline CDR1 WSHSY, CDR2 SAAADI. Trimming took 8 bases from V and 5 from J; bases not matched to a gene: 6. CDR3 DNA: TGCGCCAGCCAGGGGGGCGCTTATCAGCCCCAGCATTTT. Encoded protein: CASQGGAYQPQHF.

The V and J genes are TRBV10-2 and TRBJ2-7; TRBD2 matches at 14 bases. This CDR3 is built from 21 residues. J lost 2 bases, V lost 4 bases, and 19 bases had no gene match. Germline CDR1 reads WSHSY; CDR2 reads SAAADI. For the CDR3, the DNA is TGCGCCAGCAGTGTCTTCGCAAATCCTTCCGGGACTAGCGGGAGAACCTACGAGCAGTACTTC. Translated, it gives CASSVFANPSGTSGRTYEQYF.

The J gene is TRBJ2-7, the V gene TRBV27; D is perhaps TRBD1 (6 bases). Germline loops: CDR1 MNHEY, CDR2 SMNVEV (reference sequence). The CDR3 contains 14 residues. With 3 bases removed from V and 2 bases from J, the gap between germline ends came to 11 bases. The CDR3 is CASSLTGGAYEQYF. The CDR3 DNA is TGTGCCAGCAGTTTGACAGGCGGTGCCTACGAGCAGTACTTC.

V usage is TRBV18 and J usage is TRBJ2-6; no clear D. From germline, CDR1 is KGHSH and CDR2 LQKENI. V lost 2 bases and J lost 4, with 15 bases in between. This CDR3 has 17 amino acids. The CDR3 protein is CASSPVVSTGGANVLTF. CDR3 DNA: TGTGCCAGCTCACCAGTTGTTAGCACCGGGGGGGCCAACGTCCTGACTTTC.

The chain carries TRBV15 and TRBJ1-3, with 7 bases matching TRBD1. V shed 5 bases, J shed 0 bases, and the junction held 7 bases outside the gene matches. This CDR3 contains 16 residues. CDR1 LNHNV and CDR2 YYDKDF come from the germline V gene (reference sequence). The CDR3 bases are TGTGCCACCAGCGGTCGACAGGGAAGCTCTGGAAACACCATATATTTT. This codes for CATSGRQGSSGNTIYF.

The chain carries TRBV9 and TRBJ2-1; 7 nucleotides align to TRBD2. Per the germline V gene, CDR1 is SGDLS and CDR2 is YYNGEE. Unmatched junction bases numbered 6, after V lost 4 bases and J lost 2 bases. The CDR3 length is 15 residues. CDR3 residues: CASSPRAGAYNEQFF. The DNA of the CDR3 is TGTGCCAGCAGCCCTAGGGCGGGGGCCTACAATGAGCAGTTCTTC.